The sequence of this TCR beta chain was determined in a study of beta chain features in type 1 diabetes. Findings of the study overall: When Type 1 diabetes patients were examined, their TCRB CDR3s proved moderately but significantly shorter in all four CD4+ subsets.

Donors contributed one heparinised blood draw apiece, averaging about 120 mL. The authors reverse transcribed all of the isolated RNA, so sequencing captured expressed TCRB transcripts. The repertoire was sequenced with immunoSEQ multiplex PCR; TCRdb's copy has only in-frame clones and lacks some. The sample includes 640,000 or so clones, over 12% of them seen just once. CDR3 length: 19 residues. CDR1 is LGHNA, CDR2 YSLEER, per germline. The junction had 10 bases not matched to a gene; V was cut back by 2 bases and J by 4 bases. On this clone itself: Antigen specificity is unknown.

Sequencing was done on a sample of naive CD4+ T cells from blood. This chain joins TRBV4-3 and TRBJ2-1; 14 bases line up with TRBD2. The clonotype was recovered from a man younger than 35 with type 1 diabetes. For the CDR3, the DNA is TGCGCCAGCAGCCAATCTGGGACTAGCGGGGGTTTCGAATACAATGAGCAGTTCTTC. Its translation is CASSQSGTSGGFEYNEQFF.